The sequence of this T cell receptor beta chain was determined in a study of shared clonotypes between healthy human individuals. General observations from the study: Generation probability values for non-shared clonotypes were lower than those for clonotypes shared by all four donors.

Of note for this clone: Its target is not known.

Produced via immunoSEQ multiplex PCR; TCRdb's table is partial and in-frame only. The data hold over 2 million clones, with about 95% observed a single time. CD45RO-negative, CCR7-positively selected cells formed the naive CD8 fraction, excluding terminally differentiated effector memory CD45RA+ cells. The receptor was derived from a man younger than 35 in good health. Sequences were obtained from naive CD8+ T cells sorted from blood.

CDR3 in DNA: TGTGCCAGCAGCTTGGAACGGGGAGGGGCCAACGTCCTGACTTTC. It is translated as CASSLERGGANVLTF. The chain employs TRBV7-2 and TRBJ2-6, with D possibly being TRBD2 (5 bases). This CDR3 contains 15 residues. Deletions cut 3 bases from V and 4 bases from J, with 10 bases between. From germline, CDR1 is SGHTA and CDR2 FQGNSA. Looking up the rest from reference TRBV7-2 and TRBJ2-6 gives the full variable domain: GAGVSQSPSNKVTEKGKDVELRCDPISGHTALYWYRQSLGQGLEFLIYFQGNSAPDKSGLPSDRFSAERTGGSVSTLTIQRTQQEDSAVYLCASSLERGGANVLTFGAGSRLTVL.